A single sample is the source of the 23 T cell receptor beta chains below, sequenced in a study of STAT5B mutations in CD4+ large granular lymphocyte leukemia. Here immunoSEQ multiplex PCR was the method, and the copy in TCRdb shows in-frame clones only, minus some. Of 35,000 to 45,000 clones in the sample, 80% to 90% are singletons; the top ten hold 2.6%. The sample was CD4+ T cells from blood buffy coats. The source of these receptors is a human donor in good health.

The gene calls are TRBV10-1 and TRBJ2-7; 8 bases are shared with TRBD1. The germline V gene encodes CDR1 WNHNN and CDR2 SYGVQD (reference sequence). The CDR3 totals 14 residues. V was clipped by 3 bases and J by 3 bases; unmatched bases: 4. The CDR3 loop reads CASSEADRVYEQYF. CDR3 coding DNA: TGCGCCAGCAGTGAAGCGGACAGGGTCTACGAGCAGTACTTC.

The gene calls are TRBV29-1 and TRBJ2-1; D might be TRBD1 (7 bases). Germline V gives CDR1 SQVTM, CDR2 ANQGSEA. V lost 3 bases and J lost 4, with 19 bases in between. CDR3 length: 16 amino acids. The CDR3 region is CSVEWAGGTIYNEQFF. Here the CDR3 DNA reads TGCAGCGTTGAGTGGGCAGGGGGGACGATTTACAATGAGCAGTTCTTC.

V usage is TRBV4-1 and J usage is TRBJ1-1; the D gene is possibly TRBD1 (6 bases). Germline V CDR1 and CDR2: MGHRA, YSYEKL. The CDR3 runs to 14 residues. Trimming shortened V by 6 bases and J by 1 base, and 12 bases separated the two germline ends. DNA of the CDR3: TGCGCCAGCAGGCCGGGACAACCGAACACTGAAGCTTTCTTT. This encodes CASRPGQPNTEAFF.

CDR3 sequence: CASSLGSGGQTYNEQFF. CDR3 DNA sequence: TGTGCCAGCAGCTTGGGCTCCGGCGGACAGACCTACAATGAGCAGTTCTTC. The chain carries TRBV5-4 and TRBJ2-1; perhaps TRBD1 as D (6 bases). Germline lookup yields CDR1 SGHNT and CDR2 YYREEE (reference sequence). V shed 0 bases and J shed 2 bases, with 15 bases lying between them. The length of the CDR3 is 17 residues.

The chain is built from TRBV5-1 and TRBJ2-7; no firm D call. V was pared by 1 base and J by 0 bases, with 8 bases between. The CDR3 loop spans 14 amino acids. The germline V gene encodes CDR1 SGHRS and CDR2 YFSETQ. The CDR3 is CASSLYDLSYEQYF. The CDR3 DNA sequence: TGCGCCAGCAGCTTGTACGACCTCTCCTACGAGCAGTACTTC.

V is TRBV18 and J is TRBJ2-7; no reliable D call. Germline CDR1 and CDR2: KGHSH and LQKENI. This CDR3 contains 15 residues. V lost 1 base, J lost 0 bases, and 10 bases lay in between. CDR3 nucleotides: TGTGCCAGCTCACCACAACCTGAGAGCTCCTACGAGCAGTACTTC. It translates to CASSPQPESSYEQYF.

The rearrangement joins TRBV5-1 to TRBJ1-1; weak D call: TRBD1 (6 bases). V dropped 0 bases and J dropped 4 bases, with 7 bases sitting between them. The CDR3 length is 13 residues. Per the germline V gene, CDR1 is SGHRS and CDR2 is YFSETQ. The CDR3: CASSLEQGTEAFF. CDR3 nucleotide sequence: TGCGCCAGCAGCTTGGAACAGGGCACTGAAGCTTTCTTT.

The chain links TRBV7-2 to TRBJ2-7; TRBD2 matches 9 bases. V trimming: 6 bases; J trimming: 7 bases; junction bases outside the gene matches: 10. The germline V gene has CDR1 SGHTA and CDR2 FQGNSA. CDR3 size: 14 residues. In DNA, the CDR3 is TGTGCCAGCAGTCTTAGCGGGAGTGGCGGTGAGCAGTACTTC. This encodes CASSLSGSGGEQYF.

CDR3 in DNA: TGTGCCAGCAAACTCGGGACTAGCGGAACCTACGAGCAGTACTTC. Residues: CASKLGTSGTYEQYF. The V gene is TRBV6-6, the J gene TRBJ2-7; 11 bases map to TRBD2. This CDR3 contains 15 residues. With V trimmed by 7 bases and J by 2 bases, 7 bases remained unmatched. The germline V gene has CDR1 MNHNY and CDR2 SVGAGI (reference sequence).

This chain connects TRBV7-2 to TRBJ2-7; 8 nucleotides align to TRBD2. Germline trimming cut 5 bases from V and 4 bases from J; bases unmatched to any gene: 10. This CDR3 has 15 residues. Germline V lookup: CDR1 SGHTA, CDR2 FQGNSA. In DNA, the CDR3 is TGTGCCAGCAGCGAGCGAGCGGGAGTGGGATACGAGCAGTACTTC. Translation: CASSERAGVGYEQYF. Looking up the rest from reference TRBV7-2 and TRBJ2-7 gives the full variable domain: GAGVSQSPSNKVTEKGKDVELRCDPISGHTALYWYRQSLGQGLEFLIYFQGNSAPDKSGLPSDRFSAERTGGSVSTLTIQRTQQEDSAVYLCASSERAGVGYEQYFGPGTRLTVT.

This chain connects TRBV10-3 to TRBJ2-3; possible D gene TRBD2, 6 bases. The CDR3 spans 14 residues. Germline lookup yields CDR1 ENHRY and CDR2 SYGVKD. V lost 7 bases, J lost 0 bases, and 11 bases lay in between. CDR3: CAIKDSGSTDTQYF. Written as DNA, the CDR3 is TGTGCCATCAAGGATAGCGGTAGCACAGATACGCAGTATTTT.

This clone appeared a single time. The chain couples TRBV6-1 to TRBJ2-7, with 11 bases identical to TRBD1. CDR1 is MNHNS, CDR2 SASEGT, per germline. V was clipped by 4 bases and J by 0 bases; unmatched bases: 2. The CDR3 loop spans 15 amino acids. CDR3 amino acids: CASSGGTGGSYEQYF. Here the CDR3 DNA reads TGTGCCAGCAGTGGAGGGACAGGGGGCTCCTACGAGCAGTACTTC.

This chain links TRBV5-1 with TRBJ1-2; D remains ambiguous. Trimming removed 7 bases at V and 2 bases at J, with 12 bases between. Germline-derived CDR1 and CDR2 are SGHRS and YFSETQ. The CDR3 has 13 residues. The CDR3 bases are TGCGCCAGCGCTCAATGGGAGAACTATGGCTACACCTTC. Amino acid sequence: CASAQWENYGYTF.

V gene TRBV4-1 combines with J gene TRBJ2-3; 10 bases agree with TRBD1. The CDR3 contains 16 residues. Germline V gives CDR1 MGHRA, CDR2 YSYEKL. The ends lost 4 bases at V and 4 bases at J; junction bases unmatched: 8. CDR3 residues: CASSPSTGGAADTQYF. The CDR3 DNA follows: TGCGCCAGCAGCCCATCGACAGGGGGCGCCGCAGATACGCAGTATTTT.

This chain joins TRBV9 and TRBJ1-1; the D is unclear. The CDR3 is 14 residues long. The V end was cut by 0 bases, the J end by 5 bases, with 11 bases between. From germline, CDR1 is SGDLS and CDR2 YYNGEE. CDR3 nucleotide sequence: TGTGCCAGCAGCGTAGGAGAGCAGAGAACTGAAGCTTTCTTT. Protein: CASSVGEQRTEAFF.

V gene TRBV10-3 combines with J gene TRBJ2-7; D possibly corresponds to TRBD2 (7 bases). Trimming took off 3 bases at V and 3 bases at J, with 15 bases between the two ends. Germline V gene sequence: CDR1 ENHRY, CDR2 SYGVKD. This CDR3 has 15 residues. The CDR3 bases are TGTGCCATCAGTGATATGGGGGGGCTTCTCTACGAGCAGTACTTC. Protein sequence: CAISDMGGLLYEQYF.

CDR3 in DNA: TGTGCCTGGAGACAGGGGCTTATCGGTGGAAACACCATATATTTT. Its protein product is CAWRQGLIGGNTIYF. The rearrangement uses TRBV30 and TRBJ1-3, with 7 bases fitting TRBD1. Losses at the gene ends were 3 bases for V and 3 bases for J; bases not matched to a gene: 8. The CDR3 length is 15 residues. The germline V gene encodes CDR1 GTSNPN and CDR2 SVGIG (reference sequence).

The CDR3 DNA sequence: TGTGCCAGCAGCCGGGACAGGGGGAACACCATATATTTT. Its translation: CASSRDRGNTIYF. The chain recombines TRBV11-2 with TRBJ1-3; TRBD1 agrees at 11 bases. V lost 5 bases and J lost 7; bases outside the gene matches: 1. Germline lookup yields CDR1 SGHAT and CDR2 FQNNGV. The CDR3 length is 13 residues.

This clone was observed a handful of times. The V call is TRBV19, the J call TRBJ1-1; D gene unclear. This CDR3 comprises 14 residues. With 4 bases removed from V and 0 bases from J, the gap between germline ends came to 9 bases. Germline CDR1 reads LNHDA; CDR2 reads SQIVND (reference sequence). The CDR3 DNA reads TGTGCCAGTAGTACTCGGACCTTGAACACTGAAGCTTTCTTT. It specifies CASSTRTLNTEAFF.

This clone was detected only once. This chain links TRBV4-1 with TRBJ1-4; 7 bases line up with TRBD1. Germline lookup yields CDR1 MGHRA and CDR2 YSYEKL. V trimming: 6 bases; J trimming: 3 bases; junction bases outside the gene matches: 4. The CDR3 has 14 residues. The CDR3 coding sequence is TGCGCCAGCAGAAACAGGGGTTCTAATGAAAAACTGTTTTTT. It translates to CASRNRGSNEKLFF.

V and J are TRBV11-2 and TRBJ1-1; weak D call: TRBD1 (6 bases). V shed 5 bases and J shed 0 bases, with 16 bases lying between them. The CDR3 has 16 amino acids. Germline V gene sequence: CDR1 SGHAT, CDR2 FQNNGV. CDR3 DNA sequence: TGTGCCAGCAGCGAATTGGCAGGGGCGCTGAACACTGAAGCTTTCTTT. This sequence encodes CASSELAGALNTEAFF.

This CDR3 reads CASSYSDRKTGELFF. The CDR3 DNA reads as TGTGCCAGCAGCTATTCGGACAGGAAAACCGGGGAGCTGTTTTTT. V usage is TRBV7-9 and J usage is TRBJ2-2, with 7 bases lining up with TRBD1. Germline CDR1 SEHNR, CDR2 FQNEAQ (reference sequence). The CDR3 length is 15 residues. J lost 5 bases, V lost 4 bases, and 7 bases had no gene match.

This clone was detected once. V and J are TRBV15 and TRBJ1-2, with TRBD1 matching over 7 bases. The germline V gene encodes CDR1 LNHNV and CDR2 YYDKDF (reference sequence). The ends lost 2 bases at V and 2 bases at J; junction bases unmatched: 2. The CDR3 totals 14 residues. The CDR3 loop is CATSRKTGNYGYTF. The CDR3 DNA follows: TGTGCCACCAGCAGAAAGACAGGGAACTATGGCTACACCTTC.